These 26 T cell receptor beta chains were all obtained from the same sample, sequenced in a study of shared clonotypes between healthy human individuals. Libraries were prepared by immunoSEQ multiplex PCR; TCRdb keeps only in-frame clonotypes and omits some of them. The table has some 2,500,000 clones, about 90% seen once. Sample: naive CD4+ T cells from PBMCs. Subset given: CD45RA+ positively selected. The receptor set was obtained from a young man in good health. Some clones in this sample may be carry-over from other donors' samples.

The rearrangement uses TRBV10-3 and TRBJ2-1; 12 bases map to TRBD2. Germline CDR1 ENHRY, CDR2 SYGVKD. The CDR3 has 15 amino acids. Trimming at V came to 8 bases and at J to 4 bases, leaving 6 bases not matched to a gene. CDR3 bases: TGTGCCATCGGACGACTAGCGGGAGAGTACAATGAGCAGTTCTTC. This gives the protein CAIGRLAGEYNEQFF.

In this sample, this clone turned up a few times. The CDR3 DNA reads TGTGCCAGCAGTTTAGTGTCAGGGGGCACTGAAGCTTTCTTT. It codes for CASSLVSGGTEAFF. This chain uses TRBV27 with TRBJ1-1, with 7 bases aligning to TRBD1. Germline CDR1 MNHEY, CDR2 SMNVEV (reference sequence). This CDR3 comprises 14 residues. V shed 2 bases, J shed 4 bases, and the junction held 4 bases outside the gene matches.

This sequence joins TRBV4-3 and TRBJ2-7; D may be TRBD1 (7 bases). The V end lost 6 bases, the J end lost 2 bases, and 17 bases lay between the germline ends. The CDR3 is made up of 15 amino acids. Germline CDR1 reads LGHNA; CDR2 reads YSLEER. The CDR3, as DNA: TGCGCCAGCAGTAGGAACGGAGGGGGCGCCTACGAGCAGTACTTC. This codes for CASSRNGGGAYEQYF.

This clone was counted only a few times. The CDR3 region is CATSRATNEKLFF. As DNA, the CDR3 is TGTGCCACCAGCAGAGCAACTAATGAAAAACTGTTTTTT. The genes are TRBV15 and TRBJ1-4; D is unresolved. The CDR3 spans 13 residues. V was cut by 1 base and J by 0 bases, with 0 bases left in between. Germline V gives CDR1 LNHNV, CDR2 YYDKDF (reference sequence). Together with reference TRBV15 and TRBJ1-4, the CDR3 gives the full variable domain: DAMVIQNPRYQVTQFGKPVTLSCSQTLNHNVMYWYQQKSSQAPKLLFHYYDKDFNNEADTPDNFQSRRPNTSFCFLDIRSPGLGDTAMYLCATSRATNEKLFFGSGTQLSVL.

The genes are TRBV18 and TRBJ1-2, with 9 bases that match TRBD1. This CDR3 is 13 amino acids long. In germline, CDR1 is KGHSH, CDR2 LQKENI. Germline trimming cut 5 bases from V and 6 bases from J; bases unmatched to any gene: 4. The CDR3 loop is CASSYRGRDGYTF. The CDR3 DNA is TGTGCCAGCTCATACAGGGGGCGGGATGGCTACACCTTC.

V gene TRBV30 combines with J gene TRBJ1-5; a possible D gene is TRBD1 (5 bases). Germline CDR1 GTSNPN, CDR2 SVGIG (reference sequence). Trimming removed 8 bases from V and 6 bases from J, with 20 bases in between. The CDR3 covers 14 residues. CDR3 DNA sequence: TGTGCCAGCAGCTTAGCGGGCGGGGCTCAGCCCCAGCATTTT. It codes for CASSLAGGAQPQHF.

The CDR3 coding sequence is TGTGCCAGCAGTCCTCGGACAAGTTATAGCCCTGAAGCTTTCTTT. It codes for CASSPRTSYSPEAFF. The V gene is TRBV6-5, the J gene TRBJ1-1; perhaps TRBD1 as D (5 bases). CDR1 and CDR2 from the germline V gene are MNHEY and SVGAGI. Trimming cost V 5 bases and J 6 bases, with 19 bases left between them. CDR3 length equals 15 residues.

The chain couples TRBV28 to TRBJ2-2; D gene uncertain. Trimming took 7 bases from V and 3 from J, leaving 9 bases between them. There are 13 residues in the CDR3. The germline gives CDR1 MDHEN, CDR2 SYDVKM. This CDR3 is CASKLRYTGELFF. The CDR3 region has the DNA TGTGCCAGCAAGTTGCGGTACACCGGGGAGCTGTTTTTT.

The chain carries TRBV6-1 and TRBJ2-1; the match to TRBD1 covers 7 bases. Germline V lookup: CDR1 MNHNS, CDR2 SASEGT. The CDR3 sequence is 16 residues long. V lost 0 bases and J lost 5; bases outside the gene matches: 7. CDR3: CASSEAAGTVDNEQFF. The CDR3 bases are TGTGCCAGCAGTGAAGCAGCCGGGACAGTGGACAATGAGCAGTTCTTC.

The V call is TRBV7-2, the J call TRBJ1-4; D gene ambiguous. CDR1 and CDR2 from the germline V gene are SGHTA and FQGNSA. V was clipped by 5 bases and J by 7 bases, with 11 bases between them. The CDR3 is made up of 13 amino acids. Here the CDR3 DNA reads TGTGCCAGCAGCCCCTCAAACACTGAAAAACTGTTTTTT. This codes for CASSPSNTEKLFF.

The chain employs TRBV4-3 and TRBJ2-1; D gene uncertain. Trimming pared 0 bases from V and 7 bases from J, leaving 16 bases between. The CDR3 is made up of 16 amino acids. The germline gives CDR1 LGHNA, CDR2 YSLEER. The CDR3 bases are TGCGCCAGCAGCCAAGATTTTGTCACAGTCTTAAATGAGCAGTTCTTC. Translated: CASSQDFVTVLNEQFF.

The rearrangement links TRBV5-6 to TRBJ1-1, with D perhaps TRBD1 (5 bases). CDR1 is SGHDT and CDR2 is YYEEEE in the germline V gene. V was clipped by 4 bases and J by 3 bases, with 13 bases between them. This CDR3 is built from 14 residues. The CDR3 sequence: CASSPGTAYTEAFF. In DNA form, the CDR3 reads TGTGCCAGCAGCCCCGGGACGGCGTACACTGAAGCTTTCTTT.

The chain couples TRBV10-3 to TRBJ2-1; the D is unclear. V lost 2 bases, J lost 6 bases, and 5 bases lay in between. The CDR3 loop spans 12 amino acids. Germline V gene data show CDR1 as ENHRY and CDR2 as SYGVKD. In DNA form, the CDR3 reads TGTGCCATCAGTGAGACATCCAATGAGCAGTTCTTC. Its translation is CAISETSNEQFF.

CDR3 residues: CASSPLDVSQGNTEAFF. CDR3 sequence (DNA): TGTGCCAGCTCACCCCTTGATGTATCACAGGGGAACACTGAAGCTTTCTTT. This chain connects TRBV18 to TRBJ1-1; possibly TRBD1 for D (6 bases). This CDR3 is 17 amino acids long. Germline loops: CDR1 KGHSH, CDR2 LQKENI. V was cut by 3 bases and J by 1 base, with 18 bases left in between.

Details on this clone: One end of the junction varies from germline; a read error may be responsible. CDR3 coding DNA: TGTGCTAGTGGTTTGGATAGGACAGCCCAATACTTC. The encoded protein is CASGLDRTAQYF. This rearrangement joins TRBV12-5 to TRBJ2-5, with D perhaps matching TRBD1 (6 bases). The germline V gene has CDR1 LGHNT and CDR2 FRNRAP. CDR3 size: 12 residues.

The CDR3 DNA sequence: TGCAGCGTTGCGACAGGGATGGGTTCACCCCTCCACTTT. Translation gives CSVATGMGSPLHF. This chain joins TRBV29-1 and TRBJ1-6, with 7 nucleotides matching TRBD1. The germline CDR1 and CDR2 sequences are SQVTM and ANQGSEA. The CDR3 spans 13 residues. J gave up 9 bases and V 4 bases, and 6 bases lay outside the gene matches. Full variable domain (outside the CDR3, taken from reference TRBV29-1 and TRBJ1-6): SAVISQKPSRDICQRGTSLTIQCQVDSQVTMMFWYRQQPGQSLTLIATANQGSEATYESGFVIDKFPISRPNLTFSTLTVSNMSPEDSSIYLCSVATGMGSPLHFGNGTRLTVT.

The chain carries TRBV5-8 and TRBJ2-7; D is ambiguous. V was trimmed by 4 bases and J by 4 bases, leaving 12 bases between them. CDR1 and CDR2 from the germline V gene are SGHTS and YDEGEE. This CDR3 has 13 amino acids. The CDR3 DNA reads TGTGCCAGCAGCCCTACCCCAATTTACGAGCAGTACTTC. Translated: CASSPTPIYEQYF. The whole variable domain, filled in from reference TRBV5-8 and TRBJ2-7, reads EAGVTQSPTHLIKTRGQQATLRCSPISGHTSVYWYQQALGLGLQFLLWYDEGEERNRGNFPPRFSGRQFPNYSSELNVNALELEDSALYLCASSPTPIYEQYFGPGTRLTVT.

The chain links TRBV5-6 to TRBJ1-3, with D unresolved. This CDR3 has 11 residues. CDR1 and CDR2 (germline): SGHDT, YYEEEE. V dropped 4 bases and J dropped 3 bases, with 2 bases sitting between them. DNA of the CDR3: TGTGCCAGCAGCCGTGGAAACACCATATATTTT. Protein: CASSRGNTIYF.

This rearrangement joins TRBV10-3 to TRBJ2-7; weak D call: TRBD2 (6 bases). The CDR3 sequence is 14 residues long. Between the trimmed V and J ends, which lost 4 bases and 3 bases, there was a span of 13 bases. Germline assignment: CDR1 ENHRY and CDR2 SYGVKD. The CDR3 DNA is TGTGCCATCAGTGCCGGGACTCCGTACTACGAGCAGTACTTC. Its translation: CAISAGTPYYEQYF.

The CDR3 DNA sequence: TGCGCCAGCAGCTGGGGGGGCGGGGGCCCCCCTCTAGAGCAGTACTTC. It codes for CASSWGGGGPPLEQYF. The chain combines TRBV5-1 with TRBJ2-7; a possible D gene is TRBD2 (7 bases). Trimming shortened V by 3 bases and J by 7 bases, and 23 bases separated the two germline ends. This CDR3 spans 16 amino acids. Germline V gene lookup returns CDR1 SGHRS and CDR2 YFSETQ.

The rearrangement joins TRBV18 to TRBJ2-5; D remains unclear. The J call may be in error: the DNA end matches TRBJ2-7 better. The germline V gene has CDR1 KGHSH and CDR2 LQKENI. This CDR3 is built from 14 residues. Here the CDR3 reads CASSTSIGLDEQYF. CDR3 bases: TGTGCCAGCTCGACCAGTATCGGGCTAGACGAGCAGTACTTC.

This rearrangement joins TRBV7-7 to TRBJ2-5; D unresolved. Germline V gene sequence: CDR1 SSHAT, CDR2 FNYEAQ (reference sequence). This CDR3 has 16 amino acids. V dropped 0 bases and J dropped 5 bases, with 16 bases sitting between them. The CDR3 nucleotides read TGTGCCAGCAGCTTAGCGTTCGCGGATATAGGGGAGACCCAGTACTTC. Residues: CASSLAFADIGETQYF.

V usage is TRBV11-2 and J usage is TRBJ1-3, with D uncertain. Germline CDR1 is SGHAT and CDR2 is FQNNGV. This CDR3 comprises 13 residues. V lost 5 bases and J lost 0, with 5 bases in between. CDR3 DNA: TGTGCCAGCAGCCTGAACTCTGGAAACACCATATATTTT. The encoded protein is CASSLNSGNTIYF.

The rearrangement uses TRBV5-1 and TRBJ1-4; D is undetermined. CDR3 length: 14 residues. V shed 3 bases and J shed 7 bases, with 13 bases lying between them. Germline V gives CDR1 SGHRS, CDR2 YFSETQ. The CDR3 region has the DNA TGCGCCAGCAGCTCAAACCGGGAAGGTGAAAAACTGTTTTTT. Its protein is CASSSNREGEKLFF.

The V call is TRBV19, the J call TRBJ1-4; the D is unclear. Germline V CDR1 and CDR2: LNHDA, SQIVND (reference sequence). This CDR3 comprises 15 residues. The V gene lost 3 bases and the J gene lost 4 bases, with 12 bases spanning the gap. The CDR3 nucleotides read TGTGCCAGTAGTATTGGTCAGCTGGTTAATGAAAAACTGTTTTTT. Encoded protein: CASSIGQLVNEKLFF.

The CDR3 region has the DNA TGTGCCAGCAAGGGGGACAGATACCCCCGAGGGGGCACAGATACGCAGTATTTT. It codes for CASKGDRYPRGGTDTQYF. The gene calls are TRBV6-4 and TRBJ2-3; 7 positions agree with TRBD1. V gave up 7 bases and J gave up 1 base; unmatched junction bases: 17. CDR1 MRHNA and CDR2 SNTAGT come from the germline V gene. The CDR3 consists of 18 residues.